The 10 T cell receptor beta chains in this list originate from one sample, sequenced in a study of T-cell reconstitution after alpha-beta-depleted transplantation in children. It was with unique molecular identifiers that the TCRbeta library was prepared. TCRdb reprocessed the PCR reads with MiXCR, giving one entry per CDR3 protein. The table has just under 350,000 distinct CDR3 sequences, about 17% seen once; the top ten hold about 41%. The sequencing here drew on PBMCs, mostly from graft donor cells, taken 360 days after TCRalphabeta/CD19-depleted stem cell transplant. All receptors come from a male patient aged 2 to 9 who had a stem cell transplant for acute lymphoblastic leukemia, so the T cells may come from the graft donor.

The gene calls are TRBV14 and TRBJ2-3, with D perhaps TRBD2 (6 bases). Between the trimmed V and J ends, which lost 4 bases and 11 bases, there was a span of 13 bases. The CDR3 covers 12 residues. The germline V gene encodes CDR1 SGHDN and CDR2 FVKESK. The CDR3 is CASSPGGIRQYF. CDR3 DNA sequence: TGTGCCAGCAGCCCCGGCGGGATTAGGCAGTATTTT.

V usage is TRBV6-2 or TRBV6-3 and J usage is TRBJ2-7; the D is unclear. V dropped 0 bases and J dropped 1 base, with 4 bases sitting between them. CDR3 length: 13 amino acids. The germline CDR1 and CDR2 sequences are MNHEY and SVGEGT. DNA for the CDR3: TGTGCCAGCAGTTACTCGCGGTCCTACGAGCAGTACTTC. It yields the protein CASSYSRSYEQYF.

The chain couples TRBV3-1 to TRBJ2-7; no clear D gene. The germline V gene encodes CDR1 LGHDT and CDR2 YNNKEL (reference sequence). The CDR3 runs 14 residues. The V end was cut by 1 base, the J end by 3 bases, with 10 bases between. Written as DNA, the CDR3 is TGTGCCAGCAGCCAAGCTCCGGACGGCTACGAGCAGTACTTC. This translates into CASSQAPDGYEQYF.

This clonotype was observed a few times. The V gene is TRBV20-1, the J gene TRBJ2-7, with D perhaps TRBD2 (6 bases). Germline CDR1 and CDR2: DFQATT and SNEGSKA (reference sequence). CDR3 length equals 16 residues. V was pared by 3 bases and J by 2 bases, with 20 bases between. The DNA for the CDR3 is TGCAGTGCTAGTAGCCTAGCGAACCGCGAAACCTACGAGCAGTACTTC. It codes for CSASSLANRETYEQYF.

This chain links TRBV27 with TRBJ2-2; possibly TRBD2 for D (6 bases). The ends were cut back, 2 bases at V and 4 bases at J, with 8 bases in the middle. The germline CDR1 and CDR2 sequences are MNHEY and SMNVEV (reference sequence). CDR3 length: 14 residues. CDR3 protein: CASSLGGSTGELFF. Here the CDR3 DNA reads TGTGCCAGCAGTTTAGGGGGGTCCACCGGGGAGCTGTTTTTT.

The chain has TRBV29-1 and TRBJ2-2; the D is unclear. The CDR3 sequence is 14 residues long. Germline V lookup: CDR1 SQVTM, CDR2 ANQGSEA. The ends were cut back, 2 bases at V and 5 bases at J, with 12 bases in the middle. The CDR3 sequence: CSVELGFVTGELFF. The CDR3 nucleotides read TGCAGCGTTGAACTGGGATTTGTAACCGGGGAGCTGTTTTTT.

The chain uses TRBV12-3 or TRBV12-4 and TRBJ2-1; 11 bases line up with TRBD2. The CDR3 is 15 residues long. Trimming removed 5 bases from V and 3 bases from J; junction bases left unmatched: 3. The CDR3 DNA sequence: TGTGCCAGCAGTCCGACTAGCGGGAACTACAATGAGCAGTTCTTC. It translates to CASSPTSGNYNEQFF.

This clonotype was counted many times. This sequence joins TRBV10-3 and TRBJ2-5; the match to TRBD2 covers 15 bases. Losses at the gene ends were 6 bases for V and 5 bases for J; bases not matched to a gene: 7. The CDR3 length is 16 residues. Germline V CDR1 and CDR2: ENHRY, SYGVKD. The DNA for the CDR3 is TGTGCCATCAGCCGGACTAGCGGGAGGGCCATGGAGACCCAGTACTTC. It specifies CAISRTSGRAMETQYF.

The CDR3 region is CASSQGYGYEQYF. CDR3 nucleotides: TGTGCCAGCAGCCAAGGCTATGGATACGAGCAGTACTTC. The chain links TRBV3-1 to TRBJ2-7; D unclear. The V gene lost 1 base and the J gene lost 4 bases, with 8 bases spanning the gap. Germline V gives CDR1 LGHDT, CDR2 YNNKEL (reference sequence). CDR3 length equals 13 residues.

Regarding this clonotype: One junction end disagrees with the germline gene, perhaps due to a read error. For the CDR3, the DNA is TGCTGTGCTAGGAATCCCGGGACCCCTCGGGGCACCGGGGAGCTGTTTTTT. It encodes CCARNPGTPRGTGELFF. The rearrangement links TRBV20-1 to TRBJ2-2; D possibly matches TRBD1 or TRBD2 (5 bases each). CDR1 is DFQATT and CDR2 is SNEGSKA in the germline V gene (reference sequence). The CDR3 totals 17 residues.